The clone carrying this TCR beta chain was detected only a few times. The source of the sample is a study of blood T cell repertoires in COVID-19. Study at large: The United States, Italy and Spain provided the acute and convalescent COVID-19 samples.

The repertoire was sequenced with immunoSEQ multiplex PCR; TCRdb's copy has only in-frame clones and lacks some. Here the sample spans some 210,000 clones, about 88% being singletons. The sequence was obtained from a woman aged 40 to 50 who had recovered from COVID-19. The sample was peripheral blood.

CDR3: CASSPGTENTGELFF. The CDR3 region has the DNA TGTGCCAGCAGCCCCGGGACAGAGAACACCGGGGAGCTGTTTTTT. V gene TRBV3-1 (or the pseudogene TRBV3-2) combines with J gene TRBJ2-2; 7 nucleotides agree with TRBD1. The CDR3 extends over 15 amino acids. Germline V gene lookup returns CDR1 LGHDT and CDR2 YNNKEL (reference sequence). V lost 4 bases and J lost 1; bases outside the gene matches: 3.